What follows are 20 T cell receptor beta chains derived from one specimen sequenced in a study of human T cells and chemical hapten exposure. The time point was: pre-sensitization, week 0. The treatment: therapeutic diphenylcyclopropenone sensitization with weekly scalp DPC. Each CDR3 protein is one row after TCRdb ran MiXCR on the RACE reads. The table includes over 300,000 distinct CDR3 sequences, roughly 4.6% detected once. This specimen was whole blood, taken in connection with sensitization to the hapten diphenylcyclopropenone (DPC). The source of these receptors is a woman aged 45-60 years with alopecia areata. Some clones in this sample may be carry-over from other donors' samples.

The rearrangement joins TRBV28 to TRBJ2-7, with unresolved D. Trimming removed 6 bases from V and 6 bases from J, with 12 bases in between. Per the germline V gene, CDR1 is MDHEN and CDR2 is SYDVKM. CDR3 length equals 12 residues. CDR3 coding DNA: TGTGCCAGCAGGGGCAGGTCCAGCGAGCAGTACTTC. Protein: CASRGRSSEQYF.

This clonotype was picked up many times. This chain uses TRBV30 with TRBJ1-5; D gene uncertain. CDR1 and CDR2 (germline): GTSNPN, SVGIG (reference sequence). CDR3 length equals 12 residues. V was clipped by 8 bases and J by 7 bases, with 15 bases between them. For the CDR3, the DNA is TGTGCCCACGGTGAGGGAACCCAGCCCCAGCATTTT. It translates to CAHGEGTQPQHF.

This clonotype was detected a few times. The chain recombines TRBV24-1 with TRBJ2-3; 14 nucleotides align to TRBD2. Trimming cost V 0 bases and J 6 bases; bases outside gene matches: 10. The length of the CDR3 is 19 residues. Germline V gene data show CDR1 as KGHDR and CDR2 as SFDVKD. In nucleotides, the CDR3 is TGTGCCACCAGTGATTTGCCCGGGGGACTAGCGGGAGTCGAGGATACGCAGTATTTT. It codes for CATSDLPGGLAGVEDTQYF.

This clonotype showed up just a few times. CDR3 residues: CASSLVPGSGPDTQYF. DNA for the CDR3: TGTGCCAGCAGCTTAGTTCCGGGTTCAGGCCCAGATACGCAGTATTTT. The chain joins TRBV7-9 to TRBJ2-3; D remains ambiguous. Per germline, CDR1 SEHNR and CDR2 FQNEAQ (reference sequence). The CDR3 is 16 amino acids. Deletions cut 1 base from V and 4 bases from J, with 15 bases between.

This clonotype was observed a few times. J is TRBJ1-4 and V is TRBV20-1; TRBD1 aligns across 9 bases. The V gene's germline CDR1 is DFQATT and CDR2 SNEGSKA (reference sequence). With V trimmed by 6 bases and J by 7 bases, 9 bases remained unmatched. CDR3 length: 14 amino acids. The CDR3, as DNA: TGCAGTGCCACCCGGGACAGGGAAGGTGAAAAACTGTTTTTT. Its protein is CSATRDREGEKLFF.

This clonotype was detected many times. CDR3 sequence (DNA): TGTGCCAGCAGCTCCCCCCGACTAGCGCTTTCCTACAATGAGCAGTTCTTC. It yields the protein CASSSPRLALSYNEQFF. The chain combines TRBV7-8 with TRBJ2-1, with 8 bases that match TRBD2. This CDR3 spans 17 amino acids. V lost 4 bases and J lost 1; bases outside the gene matches: 9. The V gene's germline CDR1 is SGHVS and CDR2 FQNEAQ.

This clonotype occurred a few times. The rearrangement uses TRBV27 and TRBJ2-1; the D is unclear. Trimming stripped 8 bases from V and 10 bases from J, with 12 bases between. The CDR3 has 11 amino acids. Per germline, CDR1 MNHEY and CDR2 SMNVEV (reference sequence). The CDR3 DNA reads TGTGCCAGCCGCGATATTCGGGAGCAGTTCTTC. Translation: CASRDIREQFF.

This clonotype came up many times. J is TRBJ2-3 and V is TRBV5-1, with a tentative D call TRBD1 (5 bases). The germline CDR1 and CDR2 sequences are SGHRS and YFSETQ. This CDR3 has 15 residues. V was clipped by 0 bases and J by 4 bases, with 12 bases between them. The CDR3 spells CASSLGDGHADTQYF. The CDR3 DNA reads as TGCGCCAGCAGCTTGGGGGATGGACATGCAGATACGCAGTATTTT. The variable domain in full, completed from reference TRBV5-1 and TRBJ2-3, reads KAGVTQTPRYLIKTRGQQVTLSCSPISGHRSVSWYQQTPGQGLQFLFEYFSETQRNKGNFPGRFSGRQFSNSRSEMNVSTLELGDSALYLCASSLGDGHADTQYFGPGTRLTVL.

This clonotype occurred many times. V is TRBV2 and J is TRBJ2-3; 9 nucleotides agree with TRBD2. Germline V gene data show CDR1 as SNHLY and CDR2 as FYNNEI. This CDR3 is 15 amino acids long. V lost 6 bases to trimming and J lost 1 base; unmatched junction nucleotides: 5. The CDR3 loop reads CASSPRLAGTDTQYF. The CDR3 DNA is TGTGCCAGCAGCCCGCGACTAGCGGGCACAGATACGCAGTATTTT.

In its sample, this clonotype was seen many times. This chain uses TRBV28 with TRBJ1-5; 10 bases align to TRBD1. The ends lost 10 bases at V and 6 bases at J; junction bases unmatched: 9. Germline loops: CDR1 MDHEN, CDR2 SYDVKM. The CDR3 is 14 residues long. CDR3 DNA sequence: TGTGCCACCCGGGACAGGGGTAGAATTCAGCCCCAGCATTTT. This sequence encodes CATRDRGRIQPQHF.

This clonotype has at least ten counts. The rearrangement links TRBV3-1 to TRBJ2-3, with D hard to call. The germline V and J ends were trimmed by 3 bases and 2 bases, with 12 bases remaining between them. CDR1 is LGHDT, CDR2 YNNKEL, per germline (reference sequence). The CDR3 totals 15 residues. This CDR3 reads CASSHGLGYTDTQYF. The CDR3 DNA follows: TGTGCCAGCAGCCATGGATTGGGGTACACAGATACGCAGTATTTT.

The genes are TRBV4-1 and TRBJ2-7; no reliable D call. This CDR3 is built from 14 residues. From germline, CDR1 is MGHRA and CDR2 YSYEKL. Between the trimmed V and J ends, which lost 1 base and 2 bases, there was a span of 9 bases. In DNA form, the CDR3 reads TGCGCCAGCAGCCAAGTGCCCGTAACCTACGAGCAGTACTTC. Protein sequence: CASSQVPVTYEQYF.

With regard to this clonotype: A much larger clone differs from this one at a single base, so this may be a read error. The chain combines TRBV4-1 with TRBJ2-5; D is possibly TRBD1 or TRBD2 (5 bases each). The CDR3 has 15 amino acids. The germline CDR1 and CDR2 sequences are MGHRA and YSYEKL. V was pared by 3 bases and J by 4 bases, with 15 bases between. CDR3 nucleotide sequence: TGCGCCAGCAGCCAGAAATCAGGGAGAGGAGAGACCCAGTACTTC. Its protein product is CASSQKSGRGETQYF.

This clonotype was recorded at least ten times. The V gene is TRBV10-3, the J gene TRBJ2-3; D gene uncertain. The V and J ends lost 8 bases and 2 bases respectively, with 8 bases between them. Germline V gives CDR1 ENHRY, CDR2 SYGVKD. This CDR3 contains 12 residues. CDR3 DNA sequence: TGTGCCATCCAGGCGGACACAGATACGCAGTATTTT. Protein product: CAIQADTDTQYF.

This chain uses TRBV6-6 with TRBJ1-5; a possible D gene is TRBD1 (5 bases). CDR1 and CDR2 (germline): MNHNY, SVGAGI (reference sequence). This CDR3 spans 14 amino acids. V lost 8 bases and J 4 bases, leaving 15 bases between the germline ends. The CDR3 DNA is TGTGCCAGCGGTCAAAGGGGAGGTAATCAGCCCCAGCATTTT. Residues: CASGQRGGNQPQHF.

This clonotype was observed at least ten times. The chain is built from TRBV5-1 and TRBJ2-5; possibly TRBD1 for D (6 bases). The CDR3 has 16 residues. Trimming removed 3 bases at V and 5 bases at J, with 20 bases between. CDR1 and CDR2 (germline): SGHRS, YFSETQ. The CDR3 protein is CASSSTDRSGDETQYF. The CDR3 coding sequence is TGCGCCAGCAGCTCCACCGACCGTTCAGGGGACGAGACCCAGTACTTC. Combining the CDR3 with reference TRBV5-1 and TRBJ2-5 gives the whole variable domain KAGVTQTPRYLIKTRGQQVTLSCSPISGHRSVSWYQQTPGQGLQFLFEYFSETQRNKGNFPGRFSGRQFSNSRSEMNVSTLELGDSALYLCASSSTDRSGDETQYFGPGTRLLVL.

This clonotype was counted only a few times. J is TRBJ2-5 and V is TRBV20-1, with TRBD1 identical over 7 bases. Germline CDR1 is DFQATT and CDR2 is SNEGSKA (reference sequence). This CDR3 is built from 15 residues. J was trimmed by 5 bases and V by 3 bases; bases with no gene match: 12. The CDR3 here is CSASIINTGAETQYF. CDR3 DNA: TGCAGTGCTAGCATTATTAATACAGGGGCCGAGACCCAGTACTTC.

This clonotype showed up many times. The chain is built from TRBV12-3 or TRBV12-4 and TRBJ2-5; TRBD2 is a possible D gene (6 bases). Trimming took off 3 bases at V and 5 bases at J, with 7 bases between the two ends. This CDR3 is 12 amino acids long. CDR3: CASSFGSETQYF. In DNA, the CDR3 is TGTGCCAGCAGTTTCGGGAGCGAGACCCAGTACTTC.

This clonotype was recorded at least ten times. The chain couples TRBV12-3 or TRBV12-4 to TRBJ2-3; D may match TRBD1 or TRBD2 (5 bases each). This CDR3 spans 15 amino acids. The germline V and J ends were trimmed by 3 bases and 0 bases, with 10 bases remaining between them. The CDR3 nucleotides are TGTGCCAGCAGTTTTGGGGGACCCAGCACAGATACGCAGTATTTT. This sequence encodes CASSFGGPSTDTQYF.

This clonotype was observed many times. The CDR3 DNA reads as TGTGCCAGGCACTTGACAGGGAACGGCTACACCTTC. Residues: CARHLTGNGYTF. The chain carries TRBV27 and TRBJ1-2; 7 nucleotides agree with TRBD1. V lost 9 bases to trimming and J lost 8 bases; unmatched junction nucleotides: 9. The germline gives CDR1 MNHEY, CDR2 SMNVEV (reference sequence). The CDR3 consists of 12 residues.